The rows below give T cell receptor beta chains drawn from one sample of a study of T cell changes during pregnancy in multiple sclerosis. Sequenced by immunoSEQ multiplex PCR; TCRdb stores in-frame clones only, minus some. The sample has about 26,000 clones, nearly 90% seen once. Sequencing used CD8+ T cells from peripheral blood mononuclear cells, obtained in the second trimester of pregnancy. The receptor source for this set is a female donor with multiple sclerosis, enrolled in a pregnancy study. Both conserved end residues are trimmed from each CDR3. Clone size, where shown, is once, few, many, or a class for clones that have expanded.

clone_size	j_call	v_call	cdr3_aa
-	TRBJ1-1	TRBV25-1	ASRGTLGTEAF
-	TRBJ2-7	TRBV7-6	ASSLTRASSYEQY
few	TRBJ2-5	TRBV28	ASSLRLAETQY
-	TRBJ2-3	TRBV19	ASRTVAGGPGTDTQY
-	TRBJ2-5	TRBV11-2	ASSLDADTLQETQY
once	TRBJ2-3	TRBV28	ASSLTSTDTQY
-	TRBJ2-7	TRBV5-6	ASSLRNRYYEQY
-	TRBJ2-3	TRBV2	ASSERLATDTQY
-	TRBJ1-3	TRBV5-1	ASSLEGQGFGNTIY
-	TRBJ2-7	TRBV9	ASSVTSGSYEQY
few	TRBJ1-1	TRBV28	ASSPGDRVTEAF
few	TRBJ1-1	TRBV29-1	SVEKQTGAF
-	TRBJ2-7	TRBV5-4	ASSLDGGTLQQY
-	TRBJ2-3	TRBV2	ASTRAGGWDTQY
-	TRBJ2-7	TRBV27	ATNTSPGTGVYEQY
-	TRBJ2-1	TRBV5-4	ASSYKLAVIGVNEQF
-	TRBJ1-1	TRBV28	ASSRTATLPIAF
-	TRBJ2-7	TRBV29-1	SAEDRGSYEQY
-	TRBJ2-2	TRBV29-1	SVVVGERAFPGELF
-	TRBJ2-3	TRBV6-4	ASSDGGSADTQY
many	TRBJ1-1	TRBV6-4	ASSNGTENTEAF
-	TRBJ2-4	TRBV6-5	ASSYGGGSKNIQY
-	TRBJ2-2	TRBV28	ASSRTGLNTGELF
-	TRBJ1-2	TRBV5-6	ASSFLDSHYGYT
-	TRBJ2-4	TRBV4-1	ASSQGTSGSNIQY
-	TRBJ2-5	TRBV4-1	ASSLGQGWQETQY
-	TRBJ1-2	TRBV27	ASGRDLVDGYT
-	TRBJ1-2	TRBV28	ASIPYGPWDYGYT
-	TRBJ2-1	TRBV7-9	ASSLGLDNEQF
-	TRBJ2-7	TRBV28	ASSFSPLAGDYEQY
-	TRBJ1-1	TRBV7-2	ASSLEPAPGAF
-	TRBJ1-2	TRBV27	ASSLDRRNYGYT
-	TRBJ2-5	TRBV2	ASRTLRDRVGSETQY
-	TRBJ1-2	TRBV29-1	SVTDSRSNYGYT
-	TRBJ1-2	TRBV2	ASRDRVVGYT
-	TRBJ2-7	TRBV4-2	ASSQRGGLYEQY
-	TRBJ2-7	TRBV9	ASSVVPSSYEQY
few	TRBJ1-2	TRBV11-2	ASSPSYRTGYYGYT
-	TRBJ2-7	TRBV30	AWSVAGGRAEQY
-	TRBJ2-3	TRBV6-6	ASRLGQLLADTQY
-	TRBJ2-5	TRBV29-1	SVYRVGTQY